The 27 T cell receptor beta chains given below trace back to one sample, sequenced in a study of OX40 agonist ivuxolimab in advanced cancers. The table came from immunoSEQ multiplex PCR; TCRdb's copy has only in-frame clones and leaves some out. The top ten hold approximately 5% of the sample, which has 50,000 or so clones, 70% to 90% seen once. This sample comprised CD4+ or CD8+ T cells sorted from blood, obtained in a trial of the OX40 agonist ivuxolimab. These receptors were taken from an adult with an advanced solid tumor such as melanoma, head and neck, liver or kidney cancer.

This sequence joins TRBV27 and TRBJ2-3, with D perhaps TRBD2 (5 bases). This CDR3 is 13 amino acids long. Germline V lookup: CDR1 MNHEY, CDR2 SMNVEV (reference sequence). With 8 bases removed from V and 3 bases from J, the gap between germline ends came to 12 bases. CDR3: CASQVEGTDTQYF. The CDR3 DNA reads TGTGCCAGCCAGGTTGAGGGAACAGATACGCAGTATTTT.

The rearrangement joins TRBV19 to TRBJ1-5; D uncertain. The germline V gene encodes CDR1 LNHDA and CDR2 SQIVND (reference sequence). CDR3 length: 14 residues. V was pared by 5 bases and J by 5 bases, with 13 bases between. CDR3 sequence: CASSGLGKDQPQHF. CDR3 nucleotides: TGTGCCAGTAGTGGGTTAGGCAAGGATCAGCCCCAGCATTTT. Using reference TRBV19 and TRBJ1-5 for the parts outside the CDR3, the full variable domain is DGGITQSPKYLFRKEGQNVTLSCEQNLNHDAMYWYRQDPGQGLRLIYYSQIVNDFQKGDIAEGYSVSREKKESFPLTVTSAQKNPTAFYLCASSGLGKDQPQHFGDGTRLSIL.

The chain employs TRBV2 and TRBJ1-1, with 11 bases identical to TRBD1. The germline CDR1 and CDR2 sequences are SNHLY and FYNNEI. J lost 1 base, V lost 9 bases, and 4 bases had no gene match. This CDR3 region has 14 residues. CDR3: CARTGTGGNTEAFF. The CDR3 nucleotides are TGTGCCAGAACCGGGACAGGGGGGAACACTGAAGCTTTCTTT.

This clone showed up just a few times. This chain links TRBV30 with TRBJ2-4; the D gene is possibly TRBD2 (5 bases). V lost 3 bases and J 0 bases, leaving 15 bases between the germline ends. This CDR3 comprises 16 residues. Per germline, CDR1 GTSNPN and CDR2 SVGIG (reference sequence). CDR3 in amino acids: CAWSSLGSIAKNIQYF. DNA for the CDR3: TGTGCCTGGAGCAGTTTAGGGAGTATAGCCAAAAACATTCAGTACTTC.

The chain is built from TRBV11-2 and TRBJ1-2, with 9 bases aligning to TRBD1. CDR1 is SGHAT and CDR2 is FQNNGV in the germline V gene. The CDR3 spans 14 residues. J lost 7 bases, V lost 0 bases, and 3 bases had no gene match. The CDR3 nucleotides read TGTGCCAGCAGCTTAGAGGGGGACAGGGTTGGCTACACCTTC. It translates to CASSLEGDRVGYTF. The whole variable domain, filled in from reference TRBV11-2 and TRBJ1-2, reads EAGVAQSPRYKIIEKRQSVAFWCNPISGHATLYWYQQILGQGPKLLIQFQNNGVVDDSQLPKDRFSAERLKGVDSTLKIQPAKLEDSAVYLCASSLEGDRVGYTFGSGTRLTVV.

This rearrangement joins TRBV4-3 to TRBJ2-1, with D possibly TRBD1 on 5 matching bases. Germline CDR1 is LGHNA and CDR2 is YSLEER. This CDR3 is 16 amino acids long. Trimming took off 0 bases at V and 2 bases at J, with 11 bases between the two ends. CDR3 nucleotide sequence: TGCGCCAGCAGCCAAGAGGCCAGGGTCACCTACAATGAGCAGTTCTTC. It translates to CASSQEARVTYNEQFF.

As regards this clone: Within the sample, other DNA sequences also encode this same CDR3. This rearrangement joins TRBV7-9 to TRBJ2-3; D uncertain. V was cut by 1 base and J by 2 bases, with 7 bases left in between. Germline CDR1 and CDR2: SEHNR and FQNEAQ (reference sequence). This CDR3 spans 14 amino acids. The CDR3 protein is CASSLGSSTDTQYF. The CDR3 DNA is TGTGCCAGCAGCTTAGGATCCTCCACAGATACGCAGTATTTT.

The chain links TRBV6-5 to TRBJ2-7, with a tentative D call TRBD1 (5 bases). V was clipped by 0 bases and J by 2 bases, with 11 bases between them. This CDR3 comprises 15 residues. Germline loops: CDR1 MNHEY, CDR2 SVGAGI. The CDR3 nucleotides are TGTGCCAGCAGTTACTCGACGGACACCGCCTACGAGCAGTACTTC. This sequence encodes CASSYSTDTAYEQYF.

This chain uses TRBV5-4 with TRBJ2-2; the D is unclear. This CDR3 has 13 amino acids. CDR1 is SGHNT and CDR2 is YYREEE in the germline V gene (reference sequence). V lost 0 bases to trimming and J lost 5 bases, with 5 bases between them. CDR3 loop: CASSLVGTGELFF. The CDR3 nucleotides are TGTGCCAGCAGCTTGGTAGGAACCGGGGAGCTGTTTTTT.

Only one count was recorded for this clone. The same CDR3 is also encoded by other DNA sequences in this sample. The chain is built from TRBV30 and TRBJ1-5; D unresolved. The CDR3 is 13 amino acids. Germline V gene lookup returns CDR1 GTSNPN and CDR2 SVGIG (reference sequence). The V and J ends lost 0 bases and 5 bases respectively, with 8 bases between them. The CDR3 protein is CAWSVGVYQPQHF. CDR3 DNA: TGTGCCTGGAGTGTCGGGGTCTATCAGCCCCAGCATTTT. Looking up the rest from reference TRBV30 and TRBJ1-5 gives the full variable domain: SQTIHQWPATLVQPVGSPLSLECTVEGTSNPNLYWYRQAAGRGLQLLFYSVGIGQISSEVPQNLSASRPQDRQFILSSKKLLLSDSGFYLCAWSVGVYQPQHFGDGTRLSIL.

J is TRBJ2-4 and V is TRBV2, with D perhaps TRBD1 (6 bases). V lost 6 bases to trimming and J lost 3 bases, with 15 bases between them. The CDR3 sequence is 15 residues long. In germline, CDR1 is SNHLY, CDR2 FYNNEI. The CDR3 DNA sequence: TGTGCCAGCAGGGGGAGCGGCAGGGGCAAAAACATTCAGTACTTC. It encodes CASRGSGRGKNIQYF.

The rearrangement uses TRBV2 and TRBJ2-7, with 10 bases aligning to TRBD1. Trimming removed 1 base from V and 4 bases from J; junction bases left unmatched: 1. Germline CDR1 reads SNHLY; CDR2 reads FYNNEI. There are 14 residues in the CDR3. The CDR3 DNA sequence: TGTGCCAGCAGTGAAGGACAGGGGGCGTACGAGCAGTACTTC. Protein: CASSEGQGAYEQYF.

The rearrangement uses TRBV7-9 and TRBJ2-1; D is possibly TRBD1 or TRBD2 (5 bases each). The germline V gene encodes CDR1 SEHNR and CDR2 FQNEAQ (reference sequence). Trimming removed 7 bases at V and 15 bases at J, with 34 bases between. The CDR3 sequence is 17 residues long. CDR3 DNA sequence: TGTGCCAGCAAAAGCTCTCCCAGGTTCTCTACGAGGGGTGATGCGTTCTTC. Encoded protein: CASKSSPRFSTRGDAFF.

This clone was picked up one time. The chain links TRBV15 to TRBJ2-5; a weak D match, TRBD2 (6 bases). The CDR3 runs 15 residues. Germline V gives CDR1 LNHNV, CDR2 YYDKDF (reference sequence). The V end lost 1 base, the J end lost 5 bases, and 14 bases lay between the germline ends. The CDR3: CATSRAGGGRETQYF. The CDR3 region has the DNA TGTGCCACCAGCAGAGCTGGGGGAGGTAGGGAGACCCAGTACTTC.

The chain is built from TRBV7-2 and TRBJ1-1, with a possible D match to TRBD1 (6 bases). Trimming stripped 5 bases from V and 0 bases from J, with 16 bases between. Per germline, CDR1 SGHTA and CDR2 FQGNSA. This CDR3 region has 16 residues. In nucleotides, the CDR3 is TGTGCCAGCAGCCCAACGCGGGGGGGCATGAACACTGAAGCTTTCTTT. It is translated as CASSPTRGGMNTEAFF.

The rearrangement joins TRBV19 to TRBJ2-1, with D possibly being TRBD2 (6 bases). The length of the CDR3 is 13 residues. Per the germline V gene, CDR1 is LNHDA and CDR2 is SQIVND (reference sequence). The germline V and J ends were trimmed by 6 bases and 3 bases, with 9 bases remaining between them. In DNA form, the CDR3 reads TGTGCCAGTAGCGTAGCGGTCTACAATGAGCAGTTCTTC. Translation: CASSVAVYNEQFF.

This rearrangement joins TRBV7-2 to TRBJ2-3; no reliable D call. This CDR3 spans 13 amino acids. Trimming took 4 bases from V and 2 from J, leaving 7 bases between them. CDR1 and CDR2 from the germline V gene are SGHTA and FQGNSA. CDR3 loop: CASSSPSTDTQYF. DNA for the CDR3: TGTGCCAGCAGCTCTCCATCCACAGATACGCAGTATTTT.

V and J are TRBV28 and TRBJ1-1; TRBD1 aligns across 11 bases. Germline loops: CDR1 MDHEN, CDR2 SYDVKM. Trimming took 1 base from V and 4 from J; bases not matched to a gene: 2. The CDR3 runs to 15 residues. This CDR3 is CASSLYGTGGTEAFF. In DNA form, the CDR3 reads TGTGCCAGCAGTTTATACGGGACAGGGGGCACTGAAGCTTTCTTT. Based on the CDR3 plus reference TRBV28 and TRBJ1-1, the full variable domain is DVKVTQSSRYLVKRTGEKVFLECVQDMDHENMFWYRQDPGLGLRLIYFSYDVKMKEKGDIPEGYSVSREKKERFSLILESASTNQTSMYLCASSLYGTGGTEAFFGQGTRLTVV.

This rearrangement joins TRBV7-9 to TRBJ2-5, with TRBD1 identical over 9 bases. Trimming at V came to 5 bases and at J to 2 bases, leaving 9 bases not matched to a gene. Germline V CDR1 and CDR2: SEHNR, FQNEAQ (reference sequence). The length of the CDR3 is 16 residues. CDR3 nucleotides: TGTGCCAGCAGCCCGGGACAGGGTTTGGGACAAGAGACCCAGTACTTC. Its translation: CASSPGQGLGQETQYF.

The rearrangement joins TRBV7-9 to TRBJ2-7, with a weak D call TRBD2 (6 bases). The germline V gene has CDR1 SEHNR and CDR2 FQNEAQ (reference sequence). The CDR3 runs to 16 residues. Deletions cut 3 bases from V and 0 bases from J, with 15 bases between. The CDR3 protein is CASSFPPGLASYEQYF. DNA of the CDR3: TGTGCCAGCAGCTTTCCGCCGGGACTGGCCTCCTACGAGCAGTACTTC.

This clone was counted once. CDR3 DNA sequence: TGTGCCAGTACCCAAACTGGGGCCACCCCCCGGCCCCAGCATTTT. Translation gives CASTQTGATPRPQHF. The chain has TRBV19 and TRBJ1-5; D is possibly TRBD1 (5 bases). Germline lookup yields CDR1 LNHDA and CDR2 SQIVND (reference sequence). This CDR3 spans 15 amino acids. V lost 7 bases and J 9 bases, leaving 22 bases between the germline ends. Variable domain in full (rest from reference TRBV19 and TRBJ1-5): DGGITQSPKYLFRKEGQNVTLSCEQNLNHDAMYWYRQDPGQGLRLIYYSQIVNDFQKGDIAEGYSVSREKKESFPLTVTSAQKNPTAFYLCASTQTGATPRPQHFGDGTRLSIL.

Concerning this clone: One end of the junction varies from germline; a read error may be responsible. The V and J genes are TRBV7-8 and TRBJ2-7, with 7 bases matching TRBD2. From germline, CDR1 is SGHVS and CDR2 FQNEAQ. The CDR3 contains 13 residues. In nucleotides, the CDR3 is TGCGCCAGCAGCCCATTGACGGGGGGCGAGCAGTACTTC. Amino acids: CASSPLTGGEQYF.

This chain joins TRBV7-9 and TRBJ1-4; D call uncertain. Trimming removed 5 bases at V and 5 bases at J, with 12 bases between. Germline CDR1 reads SEHNR; CDR2 reads FQNEAQ (reference sequence). The CDR3 length is 14 residues. The CDR3 here is CASSLQQPNEKLFF. CDR3 in DNA: TGTGCCAGCAGCCTACAGCAACCAAATGAAAAACTGTTTTTT.

This sequence joins TRBV10-3 and TRBJ2-3, with 8 bases lining up with TRBD2. The junction had 6 bases not matched to a gene; V was cut back by 3 bases and J by 7 bases. The CDR3 has 14 amino acids. Germline CDR1 and CDR2: ENHRY and SYGVKD. CDR3 nucleotide sequence: TGTGCCATCAGTGATGGGGCGGGAGGAAATACGCAGTATTTT. It specifies CAISDGAGGNTQYF.

This clone was seen more than once but under ten times. The chain has TRBV19 and TRBJ1-1; possibly TRBD1 for D (6 bases). The V end lost 3 bases, the J end lost 1 base, and 9 bases lay between the germline ends. The CDR3 is 14 residues long. The germline CDR1 and CDR2 sequences are LNHDA and SQIVND (reference sequence). The CDR3 region is CASSISGENTEAFF. The CDR3 DNA is TGTGCCAGTAGTATCTCAGGGGAGAACACTGAAGCTTTCTTT.

V gene TRBV14 combines with J gene TRBJ2-5; D assignment may be TRBD1 or TRBD2 (5 bases each). Germline-derived CDR1 and CDR2 are SGHDN and FVKESK. Trimming shortened V by 3 bases and J by 2 bases, and 13 bases separated the two germline ends. CDR3 length: 15 residues. The CDR3 is CASSHEWGPQETQYF. In DNA form, the CDR3 reads TGTGCCAGCAGCCATGAGTGGGGACCACAAGAGACCCAGTACTTC. The variable domain in full, with the rest retrieved from reference TRBV14 and TRBJ2-5, is EAGVTQFPSHSVIEKGQTVTLRCDPISGHDNLYWYRRVMGKEIKFLLHFVKESKQDESGMPNNRFLAERTGGTYSTLKVQPAELEDSGVYFCASSHEWGPQETQYFGPGTRLLVL.

This clone was counted a few times. This chain uses TRBV10-2 with TRBJ1-2; D is possibly TRBD1 (5 bases). V was pared by 8 bases and J by 7 bases, with 20 bases between. The CDR3 covers 14 residues. CDR1 is WSHSY and CDR2 is SAAADI in the germline V gene. CDR3 loop: CASLPRRGAGGYTF. Here the CDR3 DNA reads TGCGCCAGCCTTCCAAGGAGGGGCGCGGGTGGCTACACCTTC.